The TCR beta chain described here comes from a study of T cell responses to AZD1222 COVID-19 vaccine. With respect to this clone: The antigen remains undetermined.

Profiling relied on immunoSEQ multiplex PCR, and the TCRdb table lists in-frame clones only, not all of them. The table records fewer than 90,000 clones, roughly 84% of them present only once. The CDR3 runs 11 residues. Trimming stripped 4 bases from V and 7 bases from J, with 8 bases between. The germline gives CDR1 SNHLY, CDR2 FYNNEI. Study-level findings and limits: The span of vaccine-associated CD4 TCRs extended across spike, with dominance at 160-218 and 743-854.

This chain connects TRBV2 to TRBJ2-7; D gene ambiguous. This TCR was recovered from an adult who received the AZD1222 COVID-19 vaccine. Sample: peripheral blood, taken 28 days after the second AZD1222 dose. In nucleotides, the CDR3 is TGTGCCAGCAGTGTAGCTGGGGAGCAGTACTTC. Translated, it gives CASSVAGEQYF.